A selection of T cell receptor beta chains follows, all from one sample in a study of blood T cell repertoires in COVID-19. TCRdb's table, derived via immunoSEQ multiplex PCR, lists solely in-frame clones and lacks some. The repertoire holds approximately 200,000 clones, with 86% as singletons. The sequenced sample consisted of PBMCs or T cells enriched from blood (not recorded which). These receptors were taken from a woman aged 25-40 years who had been exposed to COVID-19. Both conserved end residues are trimmed from each CDR3.

TRBV24-1	TRBJ1-2	ATSAMTGPNYGYT
TRBV28	TRBJ1-5	ASTGPDQPQH
TRBV6-5	TRBJ1-5	ASAPTGSGNQPQH
TRBV7-8	TRBJ1-2	ASSPRGYGYT
TRBV7-3	TRBJ2-3	ASSLAGGRQDTQY
TRBV10-3	TRBJ1-2	AISESPGQGYGYT
TRBV3-1/TRBV3-2	TRBJ2-7	ASSQDEAGRHEQY
TRBV29-1	TRBJ1-2	SVEDRGTANYGYT
TRBV7-9	TRBJ1-2	ASSLGAALNYGYT
TRBV6-2/TRBV6-3	TRBJ2-5	ASSYDPPGGFEETQY
TRBV15	TRBJ2-2	ATSSRDTGELF
TRBV10-3	TRBJ2-6	AITPGGANVLT
TRBV3-1/TRBV3-2	TRBJ1-4	ASSQFSGNEKLF
TRBV5-4	TRBJ1-2	ASSLEQGARGIYGYT
TRBV30	TRBJ2-1	AWREREIRNEQF
TRBV10-2	TRBJ2-3	ASSLSGGDTDTQY
TRBV7-2	TRBJ2-2	ASSSGLANTGELF
TRBV25-1	TRBJ2-1	ASSESGSFTAGEQF
TRBV9	TRBJ2-1	ASATANYNEQF
TRBV2	TRBJ2-7	ASSERTVGREQY
TRBV19	TRBJ2-1	ASSIQTGLNEQF
TRBV21-1	TRBJ1-3	ASSRHLGQGSGNTIY
TRBV19	TRBJ1-1	ASSMGVHGTEAF
TRBV9	TRBJ2-1	ASTTSADYNEQF
TRBV7-2	TRBJ1-2	ASSSPTGNYGYT
TRBV25-1	TRBJ1-3	ASSADDSGNTIY
TRBV19	TRBJ2-6	ASSMAGAGANVLT
TRBV6-5	TRBJ1-5	ASSPTGVGQPQH
TRBV4-2	TRBJ1-1	ASSHPGRQGAYGGTEAF
TRBV5-1	TRBJ2-7	ASSLEGQEMTGQY
TRBV2	TRBJ1-5	ASRQGTGSNQPQH
TRBV7-3	TRBJ1-6	ASSPPDRGNSPLH
TRBV6-5	TRBJ1-1	ASTSETGALAF
TRBV5-1	TRBJ1-2	ASSTGTSVVAPT
TRBV11-2	TRBJ1-1	ASEYTLRSEAF
TRBV4-1	TRBJ2-1	ASSQGDRRYNEQF
TRBV3-1/TRBV3-2	TRBJ2-3	ASSRQVPGDTQY
TRBV11-2	TRBJ1-1	ASRAWLMNTEAF
TRBV10-2	TRBJ1-3	ASGGGQAGNTIY
TRBV6-2/TRBV6-3	TRBJ1-5	ASSKTGGGQPQH
TRBV4-2	TRBJ2-3	ASSPNPMRRGITDTQY
TRBV2	TRBJ1-2	ASSKEGAPGYGYT
TRBV5-1	TRBJ2-5	ASSSGQAQETQY
TRBV9	TRBJ2-7	ASSPWDRTFEQY
TRBV19	TRBJ1-2	ASSGTVYGYT
TRBV24-1	TRBJ1-4	ATSDPVGEKLF
TRBV5-8	TRBJ2-1	ASPLGGLAGDHSSDEQF
TRBV11-2	TRBJ1-3	ASSALGAGGTIY
TRBV11-2	TRBJ1-1	ASSLDRVREAF
TRBV7-2	TRBJ1-5	ASSLVDRGQPQH
TRBV20-1	TRBJ2-7	SASVHGQPFYEQY
TRBV6-5	TRBJ2-2	ASTRLTGNTGELF
TRBV11-3	TRBJ1-1	AITKAGLGMSTEAF
TRBV6-5	TRBJ1-5	ASRRVNNQPQH